This T cell receptor beta chain was sequenced during a study of T cells after yellow fever vaccination. Study-wide results and limits: Contaminating bulk clonotypes could be abundant in FACS-sorted repertoires.

TCRdb called the 5' RACE reads again in MiXCR, with one record for every CDR3 protein. The repertoire holds a few hundred thousand distinct CDR3 sequences, with more than 3.5% as singletons. The germline V gene encodes CDR1 ENHRY and CDR2 SYGVKD. The V end lost 0 bases, the J end lost 5 bases, and 13 bases lay between the germline ends. The CDR3 is made up of 16 amino acids. The sample holds many counts of this clonotype. Its antigen is still unknown. The TCR was taken from a man younger than 30 who received the YFV17D yellow fever vaccine. The sequences come from PBMCs, collected 15 days after the yellow fever booster vaccination. The chain has TRBV10-3 and TRBJ2-2; possibly TRBD1 for D (5 bases). The chain's CDR3 is CAISESRQGWTGELFF. The CDR3 DNA sequence: TGTGCCATCAGTGAGTCGCGGCAGGGATGGACCGGGGAGCTGTTTTTT.